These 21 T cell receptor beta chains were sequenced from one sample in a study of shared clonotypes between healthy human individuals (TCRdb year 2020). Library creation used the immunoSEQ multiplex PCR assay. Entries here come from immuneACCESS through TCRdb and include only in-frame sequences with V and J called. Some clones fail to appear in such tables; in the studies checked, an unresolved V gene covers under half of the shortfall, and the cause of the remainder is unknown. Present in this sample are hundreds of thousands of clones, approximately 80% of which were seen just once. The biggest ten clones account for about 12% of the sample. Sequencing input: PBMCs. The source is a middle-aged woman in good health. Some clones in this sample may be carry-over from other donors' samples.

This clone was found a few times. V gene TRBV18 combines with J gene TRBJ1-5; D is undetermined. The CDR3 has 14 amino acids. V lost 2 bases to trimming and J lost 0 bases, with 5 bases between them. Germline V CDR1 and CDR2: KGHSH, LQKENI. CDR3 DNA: TGTGCCAGCTCACCAAATCCTAGCAATCAGCCCCAGCATTTT. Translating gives CASSPNPSNQPQHF.

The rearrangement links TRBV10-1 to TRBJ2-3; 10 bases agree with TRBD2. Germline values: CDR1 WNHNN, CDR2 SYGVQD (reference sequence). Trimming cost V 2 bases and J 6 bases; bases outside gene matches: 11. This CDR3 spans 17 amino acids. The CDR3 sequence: CASSEGSSGSLGDTQYF. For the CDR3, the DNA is TGCGCCAGCAGTGAGGGCTCTAGCGGGAGTCTGGGGGATACGCAGTATTTT.

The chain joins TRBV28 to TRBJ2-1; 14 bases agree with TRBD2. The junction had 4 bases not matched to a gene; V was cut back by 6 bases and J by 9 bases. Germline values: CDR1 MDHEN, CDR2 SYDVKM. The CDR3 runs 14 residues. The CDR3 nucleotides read TGTGCCAGCAGCGGACTAGCGGGAGGTGGTGAGCAGTTCTTC. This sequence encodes CASSGLAGGGEQFF.

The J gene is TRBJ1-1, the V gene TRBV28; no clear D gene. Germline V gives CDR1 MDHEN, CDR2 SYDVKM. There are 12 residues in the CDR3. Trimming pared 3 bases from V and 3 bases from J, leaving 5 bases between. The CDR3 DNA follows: TGTGCCAGCAGTTTTGTGGACACTGAAGCTTTCTTT. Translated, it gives CASSFVDTEAFF.

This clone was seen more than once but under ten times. In DNA form, the CDR3 reads TGTGCCAGCAGCGTAGAGCTAGCGGGAGGGAATGAGCAGTTCTTC. This gives the protein CASSVELAGGNEQFF. This chain joins TRBV9 and TRBJ2-1; 12 positions match TRBD2. The CDR3 runs to 15 residues. Germline-derived CDR1 and CDR2 are SGDLS and YYNGEE. V was pared by 0 bases and J by 7 bases, with 2 bases of the junction left unmatched.

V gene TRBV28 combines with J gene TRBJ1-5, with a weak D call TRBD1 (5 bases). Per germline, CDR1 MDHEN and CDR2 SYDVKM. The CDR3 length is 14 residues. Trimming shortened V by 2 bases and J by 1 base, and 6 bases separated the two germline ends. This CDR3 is CASSLPGSNQPQHF. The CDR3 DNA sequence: TGTGCCAGCAGTTTACCAGGGAGCAATCAGCCCCAGCATTTT.

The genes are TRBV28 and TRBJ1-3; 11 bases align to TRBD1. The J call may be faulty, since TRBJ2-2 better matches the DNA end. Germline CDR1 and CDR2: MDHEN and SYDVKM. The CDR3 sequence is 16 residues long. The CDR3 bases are TGTGCCAGCAGCCCGGACAGGGGGCTTCCCACCGGGGAGCTGTTTTTT. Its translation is CASSPDRGLPTGELFF.

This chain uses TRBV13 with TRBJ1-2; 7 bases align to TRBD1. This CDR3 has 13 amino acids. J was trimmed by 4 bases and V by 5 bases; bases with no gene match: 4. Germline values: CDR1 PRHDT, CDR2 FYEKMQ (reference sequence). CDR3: CASSAGQIYGYTF. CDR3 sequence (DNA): TGTGCCAGCAGCGCGGGACAGATCTATGGCTACACCTTC. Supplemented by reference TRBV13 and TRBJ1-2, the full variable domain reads AAGVIQSPRHLIKEKRETATLKCYPIPRHDTVYWYQQGPGQDPQFLISFYEKMQSDKGSIPDRFSAQQFSDYHSELNMSSLELGDSALYFCASSAGQIYGYTFGSGTRLTVV.

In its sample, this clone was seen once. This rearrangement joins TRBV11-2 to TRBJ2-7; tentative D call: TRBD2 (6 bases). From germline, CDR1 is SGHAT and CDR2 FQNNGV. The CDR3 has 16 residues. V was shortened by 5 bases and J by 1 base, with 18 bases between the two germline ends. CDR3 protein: CASSQGGELFSYEQYF. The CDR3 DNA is TGTGCCAGCAGCCAAGGAGGGGAGCTTTTTTCCTACGAGCAGTACTTC.

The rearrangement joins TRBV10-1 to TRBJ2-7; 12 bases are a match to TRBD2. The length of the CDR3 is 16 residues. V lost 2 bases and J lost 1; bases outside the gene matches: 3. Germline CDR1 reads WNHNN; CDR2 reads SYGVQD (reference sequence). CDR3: CASSEASGRASYEQYF. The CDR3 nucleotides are TGCGCCAGCAGTGAGGCTAGCGGGAGGGCTTCCTACGAGCAGTACTTC.

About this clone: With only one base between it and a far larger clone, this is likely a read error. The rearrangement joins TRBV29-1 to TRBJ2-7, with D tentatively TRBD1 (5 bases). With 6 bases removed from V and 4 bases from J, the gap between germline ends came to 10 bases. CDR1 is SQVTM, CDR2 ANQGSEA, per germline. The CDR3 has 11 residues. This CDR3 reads CSVSQGYEQYF. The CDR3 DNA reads TGCAGCGTGAGTCAGGGTTACGAGCAGTACTTC.

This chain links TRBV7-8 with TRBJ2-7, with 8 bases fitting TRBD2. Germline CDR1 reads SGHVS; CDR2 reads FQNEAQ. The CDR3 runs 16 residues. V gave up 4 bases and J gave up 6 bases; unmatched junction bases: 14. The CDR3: CASSSPLPGLDREQYF. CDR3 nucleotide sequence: TGTGCCAGCAGCTCTCCCCTCCCGGGACTAGATCGCGAGCAGTACTTC.

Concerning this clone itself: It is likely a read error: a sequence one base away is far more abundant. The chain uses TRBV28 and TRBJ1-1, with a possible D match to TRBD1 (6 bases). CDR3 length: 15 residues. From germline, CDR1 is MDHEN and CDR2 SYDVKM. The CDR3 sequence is CASSAAGTSNAEAFF. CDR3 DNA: TGTGCCAGCAGTGCCGCCGGGACATCGAACGCTGAAGCTTTCTTT.

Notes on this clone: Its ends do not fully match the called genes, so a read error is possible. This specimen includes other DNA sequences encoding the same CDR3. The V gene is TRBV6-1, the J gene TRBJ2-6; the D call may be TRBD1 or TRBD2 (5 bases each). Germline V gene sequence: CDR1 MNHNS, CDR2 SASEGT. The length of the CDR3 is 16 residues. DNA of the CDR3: TGCGCCAGCAGTGAATTGGACTTCTCTGGGGCCAACGTCCTGGCTTTC. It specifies CASSELDFSGANVLAF.

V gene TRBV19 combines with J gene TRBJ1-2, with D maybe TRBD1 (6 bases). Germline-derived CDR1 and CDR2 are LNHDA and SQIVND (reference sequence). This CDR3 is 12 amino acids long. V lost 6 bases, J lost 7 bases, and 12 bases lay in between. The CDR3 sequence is CASSYYRVGYTF. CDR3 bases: TGTGCCAGTAGCTATTACAGGGTTGGCTACACCTTC.

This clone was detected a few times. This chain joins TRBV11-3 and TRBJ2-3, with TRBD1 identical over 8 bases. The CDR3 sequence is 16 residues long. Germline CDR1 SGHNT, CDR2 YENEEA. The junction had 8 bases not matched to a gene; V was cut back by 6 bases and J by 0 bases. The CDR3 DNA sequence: TGTGCCAGCAGTAAGGGACAGGTACCTAGCACAGATACGCAGTATTTT. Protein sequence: CASSKGQVPSTDTQYF.

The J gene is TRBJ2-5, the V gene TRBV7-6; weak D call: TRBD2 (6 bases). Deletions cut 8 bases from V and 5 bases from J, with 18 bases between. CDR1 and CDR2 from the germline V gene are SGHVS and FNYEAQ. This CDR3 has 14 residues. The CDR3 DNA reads TGTGCCAGCGCCGTGCTCGGGGGACGGGAGACCCAGTACTTC. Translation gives CASAVLGGRETQYF.

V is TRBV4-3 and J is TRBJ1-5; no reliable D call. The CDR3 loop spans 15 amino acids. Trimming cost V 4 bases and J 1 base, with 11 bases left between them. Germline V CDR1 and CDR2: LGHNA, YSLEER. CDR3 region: CASSLGLMSNQPQHF. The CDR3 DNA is TGCGCCAGCAGCCTCGGACTTATGAGCAATCAGCCCCAGCATTTT.

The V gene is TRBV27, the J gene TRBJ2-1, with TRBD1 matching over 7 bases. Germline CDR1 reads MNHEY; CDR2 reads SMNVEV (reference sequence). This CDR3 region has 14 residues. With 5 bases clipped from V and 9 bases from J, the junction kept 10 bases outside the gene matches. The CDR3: CASSPTGQVPEQFF. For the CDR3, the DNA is TGTGCCAGCAGTCCGACAGGACAGGTTCCTGAGCAGTTCTTC.

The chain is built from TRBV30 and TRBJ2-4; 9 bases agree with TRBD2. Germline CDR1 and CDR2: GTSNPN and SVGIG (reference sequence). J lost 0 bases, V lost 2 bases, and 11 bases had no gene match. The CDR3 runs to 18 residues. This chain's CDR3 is CAWSRTSGSLIAKNIQYF. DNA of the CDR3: TGTGCCTGGAGTCGAACTAGCGGGTCCCTTATAGCCAAAAACATTCAGTACTTC. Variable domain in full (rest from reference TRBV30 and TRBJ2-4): SQTIHQWPATLVQPVGSPLSLECTVEGTSNPNLYWYRQAAGRGLQLLFYSVGIGQISSEVPQNLSASRPQDRQFILSSKKLLLSDSGFYLCAWSRTSGSLIAKNIQYFGAGTRLSVL.

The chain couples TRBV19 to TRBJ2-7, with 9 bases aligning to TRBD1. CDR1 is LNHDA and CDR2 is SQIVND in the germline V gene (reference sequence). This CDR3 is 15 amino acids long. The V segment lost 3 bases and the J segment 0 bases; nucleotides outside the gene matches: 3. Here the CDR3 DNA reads TGTGCCAGTAGTATTGGGACAGGGTTCTCCTACGAGCAGTACTTC. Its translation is CASSIGTGFSYEQYF.